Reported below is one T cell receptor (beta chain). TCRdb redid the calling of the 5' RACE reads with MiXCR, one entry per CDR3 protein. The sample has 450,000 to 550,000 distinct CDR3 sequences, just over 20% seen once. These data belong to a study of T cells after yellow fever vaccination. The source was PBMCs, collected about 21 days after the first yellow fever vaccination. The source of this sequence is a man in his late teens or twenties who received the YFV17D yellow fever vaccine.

The CDR3 spells CANTGGTNYGYTF. DNA of the CDR3: TGTGCCAACACAGGGGGTACTAACTATGGCTACACCTTC. The rearrangement uses TRBV27 and TRBJ1-2, with 8 bases aligning to TRBD1. From germline, CDR1 is MNHEY and CDR2 SMNVEV (reference sequence). The trim removed 10 bases at V and 0 bases at J, leaving 4 bases unmatched. The CDR3 length is 13 residues.